The clone carrying this T cell receptor (beta chain) is a singleton in its sample. Germline CDR1 reads MGHRA; CDR2 reads YSYEKL. This CDR3 contains 19 residues. The J segment lost 2 bases and the V segment lost 2 bases, leaving 13 bases of the junction unmatched. This entry is derived from a study of blood T cell repertoires in COVID-19. Looking at the study overall: From the United States, Italy and Spain came samples of acute and convalescent COVID-19. Sources were T cells, B-cell-depleted T cells, or PBMCs; the material itself was cDNA or gDNA.

The authors' processing: The authors estimated nucleated cell counts from reference gene primer amplification. Produced via immunoSEQ multiplex PCR; TCRdb's table is partial and in-frame only. That table supplies the V and J calls and clone size; D and trimming were determined from the DNA. The sample carries around 24,000 clones, 81% recorded once. The specimen was peripheral blood. This chain joins TRBV4-1 and TRBJ2-3; 10 bases map to TRBD2. The sequence was collected from a man aged 50-59 years with active or convalescent COVID-19. The CDR3 sequence: CASSQRSGRVGGHTDTQYF. CDR3 in DNA: TGCGCCAGCAGCCAACGAAGCGGGAGGGTTGGGGGTCACACAGATACGCAGTATTTT.